A selection of T cell receptor beta chains follows, all from one sample in a study of blood T cell repertoires in COVID-19. This table comes from immunoSEQ multiplex PCR, and its TCRdb copy is limited to in-frame clones, with some not included. Here the sample spans 100,000 to 150,000 clones, 80% being singletons. What was sequenced was peripheral blood. The source is a human donor in a cohort sampled during active COVID-19. The CDR3 runs from the conserved cysteine through the conserved F or W. The D gene is left open where the match is weak. Clone size, where shown, is once, few, many, or a class for clones that have expanded.

d_call clone_size j_call v_call cdr3_aa cdr3_nt
TRBD2 . TRBJ2-7 TRBV30 CAWSGTSGSWYEQYF TGTGCCTGGAGTGGGACTAGCGGGAGCTGGTACGAGCAGTACTTC
. . TRBJ1-1 TRBV2 CASSPQLGGTEAFF TGTGCCAGCAGTCCTCAGTTAGGCGGCACTGAAGCTTTCTTT
TRBD1 . TRBJ2-3 TRBV7-2 CASSSQGAGTQYF TGTGCCAGCAGCTCACAGGGGGCCGGTACGCAGTATTTT
. . TRBJ2-2 TRBV12-3/TRBV12-4 CASSSSNTGELFF TGTGCCAGCAGTTCATCGAACACCGGGGAGCTGTTTTTT
TRBD2 . TRBJ2-1 TRBV7-2 CASSIHSGVNGREQFF TGTGCCAGCAGCATACATAGCGGGGTCAACGGGAGGGAGCAGTTCTTC
. . TRBJ2-5 TRBV27 CASSSAGAGQETQYF TGTGCCAGCAGTTCCGCGGGCGCGGGCCAAGAGACCCAGTACTTC
TRBD1 . TRBJ2-3 TRBV7-2 CASSSDRGPDTQYF TGTGCCAGCAGCTCGGACAGGGGGCCTGATACGCAGTATTTT
. . TRBJ2-7 TRBV18 CASSPTSSYEQYF TGTGCCAGCTCACCGACTAGCTCCTACGAGCAGTACTTC
TRBD1 . TRBJ2-6 TRBV5-1 CASSDGQVRGANVLTF TGCGCCAGCAGCGACGGACAGGTCCGTGGGGCCAACGTCCTGACTTTC
TRBD1 once TRBJ1-2 TRBV15 CATSRDQGGYGYTF TGTGCCACCAGCAGAGATCAGGGGGGCTATGGCTACACCTTC
. . TRBJ1-2 TRBV19 CASSGSGDGYTF TGTGCCAGCAGCGGGTCGGGGGATGGCTACACCTTC
. . TRBJ2-3 TRBV7-3 CASSSGQNTDTQYF TGTGCCAGCAGCTCGGGACAAAACACAGATACGCAGTATTTT
. . TRBJ1-2 TRBV6-4 CASRPEGQGPNYGYTF TGTGCCAGCAGGCCGGAGGGGCAGGGCCCTAACTATGGCTACACCTTC
. . TRBJ2-5 TRBV2 CASWPPREESETQYF TGTGCCAGCTGGCCTCCGAGGGAAGAATCAGAGACCCAGTACTTC
. . TRBJ1-5 TRBV7-2 CASSSRLWGNQPQHF TGTGCCAGCAGCTCTAGACTCTGGGGCAATCAGCCCCAGCATTTT
. . TRBJ2-6 TRBV7-2 CASSRNSGANVLTF TGTGCCAGCAGCCGTAACTCTGGGGCCAACGTCCTGACTTTC
TRBD1 few TRBJ1-6 TRBV10-3 CAISETGQGAKNNSPLHF TGTGCCATCAGTGAGACCGGACAGGGGGCAAAGAATAATTCACCCCTCCACTTT
. once TRBJ2-3 TRBV19 CASSKSQLSTDTQYF TGTGCCAGTAGTAAGTCCCAACTTAGCACAGATACGCAGTATTTT
TRBD2 . TRBJ2-1 TRBV28 CASRPGLAEGYNEQFF TGTGCCAGCAGACCGGGACTAGCGGAGGGATACAATGAGCAGTTCTTC
. . TRBJ2-5 TRBV29-1 CSVLRGQETQYF TGCAGCGTTCTACGGGGCCAAGAGACCCAGTACTTC
. . TRBJ2-7 TRBV20-1 CSASASREQYF TGCAGTGCTAGCGCCTCGAGAGAGCAGTACTTC
TRBD2 few TRBJ2-1 TRBV19 CASRPASGRSREQFF TGTGCCAGTAGACCGGCTAGCGGGAGATCCCGAGAGCAGTTCTTC
. . TRBJ2-1 TRBV7-9 CASSQTGNSYNEQFF TGTGCCAGCAGCCAAACAGGGAATTCCTACAATGAGCAGTTCTTC
. . TRBJ1-6 TRBV5-4 CASGPGDSPLHF TGTGCCAGCGGCCCTGGAGATTCACCCCTCCACTTT
TRBD1 . TRBJ1-5 TRBV5-4 CASSFQGAGQPQHF TGTGCCAGCAGCTTTCAGGGGGCGGGTCAGCCCCAGCATTTT
. . TRBJ1-5 TRBV6-1 CASSEPGHLLDQPQHF TGTGCCAGCAGTGAACCCGGACACCTATTGGATCAGCCCCAGCATTTT
TRBD1 . TRBJ1-2 TRBV27 CASSFRQGAINGYTF TGTGCCAGCAGTTTTCGACAGGGGGCTATCAATGGCTACACCTTC
. . TRBJ1-4 TRBV28 CASSPGGSNEKLFF TGTGCCAGCAGTCCCGGGGGTTCTAATGAAAAACTGTTTTTT
. . TRBJ1-1 TRBV7-9 CASSLTNTEAFF TGTGCCAGCAGCCTAACGAACACTGAAGCTTTCTTT
TRBD1 . TRBJ2-1 TRBV19 CASKPTGGTYNEQFF TGTGCCAGTAAACCGACAGGGGGAACCTACAATGAGCAGTTCTTC
TRBD1 once TRBJ2-5 TRBV7-7 CASSRTGTGGGETQYF TGTGCCAGCAGCAGAACCGGGACAGGGGGAGGGGAGACCCAGTACTTC
. . TRBJ1-3 TRBV4-1 CASSQGVSGTLGNTIYF TGCGCCAGCAGCCAAGGCGTTTCCGGGACACTCGGAAACACCATATATTTT
TRBD1 few TRBJ2-3 TRBV18 CASSAGQVGTDTQYF TGTGCCAGCTCAGCGGGACAGGTCGGCACAGATACGCAGTATTTT
. . TRBJ2-5 TRBV5-1 CASSLEVGGETQYF TGCGCCAGCAGCTTGGAGGTGGGAGGAGAGACCCAGTACTTC
TRBD2 . TRBJ2-3 TRBV29-1 CSVILARAPDTQYF TGCAGCGTGATACTAGCGCGGGCCCCAGATACGCAGTATTTT
. . TRBJ2-7 TRBV7-2 CASSLGAGRFYEQYF TGTGCCAGCAGCTTAGGGGCAGGGAGGTTTTACGAGCAGTACTTC
. . TRBJ1-4 TRBV3-1/TRBV3-2 CASSQARQVGEKLFF TGTGCCAGCAGCCAAGCCCGACAGGTAGGAGAAAAACTGTTTTTT
. few TRBJ2-7 TRBV18 CASSPMRMREQYF TGTGCCAGCTCACCAATGAGGATGAGGGAGCAGTACTTC
TRBD1 few TRBJ2-7 TRBV24-1 CATSGAGGSYEQYF TGTGCCACCAGTGGGGCAGGGGGCTCCTACGAGCAGTACTTC
TRBD1 . TRBJ2-3 TRBV7-9 CASSSQGFTDTQYF TGTGCCAGCAGCTCACAGGGGTTCACAGATACGCAGTATTTT
TRBD1 . TRBJ2-3 TRBV27 CASSPDRVADTQYF TGTGCCAGCAGTCCGGACAGGGTGGCAGATACGCAGTATTTT
. . TRBJ2-5 TRBV5-1 CASSTRTTEETQYF TGCGCCAGCAGCACTCGGACTACAGAAGAGACCCAGTACTTC
TRBD2 . TRBJ2-1 TRBV2 CASRLNPGLAGDEQFF TGTGCCAGCAGACTAAACCCGGGACTAGCGGGGGATGAGCAGTTCTTC
TRBD1 once TRBJ1-2 TRBV6-5 CASSHGRGPGYGYTF TGTGCCAGCAGCCACGGAAGGGGGCCGGGCTATGGCTACACCTTC
TRBD2 . TRBJ2-1 TRBV9 CASSVDSGRWNEQFF TGTGCCAGCAGCGTTGATAGCGGGAGGTGGAATGAGCAGTTCTTC
. . TRBJ1-4 TRBV5-1 CASSPLSDEKLFF TGCGCCAGCAGCCCCCTTTCGGATGAAAAACTGTTTTTT
TRBD2 . TRBJ2-7 TRBV28 CASSSSGRSYEQYF TGTGCCAGCAGTTCTAGCGGGCGTTCCTACGAGCAGTACTTC
. . TRBJ1-2 TRBV2 CASGDGGYTF TGTGCCAGCGGTGACGGGGGCTACACCTTC
TRBD1 few TRBJ2-7 TRBV5-4 CASSPYSGTGNYEQYF TGTGCCAGCAGCCCCTACTCCGGGACAGGGAACTACGAGCAGTACTTC
TRBD2 . TRBJ2-5 TRBV5-1 CASSPGSGGTQYF TGCGCCAGCAGCCCGGGGTCGGGGGGGACCCAGTACTTC
. . TRBJ1-4 TRBV7-2 CASSLWNRDFEKLFF TGTGCCAGCAGCTTGTGGAACAGGGATTTTGAAAAACTGTTTTTT
TRBD1 . TRBJ1-6 TRBV9 CASSVAPGTGSYNSPLHF TGTGCCAGCAGCGTAGCTCCTGGGACAGGGTCCTATAATTCACCCCTCCACTTT